The 15 T cell receptor beta chains given below trace back to one sample, sequenced in a study of monozygotic twins with inflammatory bowel disease. TCRdb re-called the 5' RACE reads and gives one entry per CDR3 protein, without DNA. The listing contains approximately 140,000 distinct CDR3 sequences. The sample comprised blood. All receptors derive from a human donor with ulcerative colitis or Crohn's disease, or a healthy co-twin of an affected twin (not recorded which).

The gene calls are TRBV6-1 and TRBJ2-3; TCRdb names TRBD2, which stays unverified in the absence of DNA. CDR3 length: 15 amino acids. Germline V gene sequence: CDR1 MNHNS, CDR2 SASEGT. CDR3 protein: CASSPSGTSGYTQYF.

J is TRBJ1-1 and V is TRBV18; TCRdb returns TRBD1, unconfirmable since there is no DNA. Germline CDR1 is KGHSH and CDR2 is LQKENI. This CDR3 has 14 amino acids. The CDR3 region is CASSLRGGPTEAFF.

V is TRBV18 and J is TRBJ2-3; no DNA is available, so the TRBD1 call from TCRdb remains unchecked. This CDR3 has 16 amino acids. The germline V gene has CDR1 KGHSH and CDR2 LQKENI. The CDR3: CASSPVLDGAPDRQYF.

The chain has TRBV7-9 and TRBJ1-4. CDR3 size: 14 residues. CDR1 and CDR2 (germline): SEHNR, FQNEAQ (reference sequence). The CDR3 sequence: CASSLMGGGEKLFF. Variable domain in full (rest from reference TRBV7-9 and TRBJ1-4): DTGVSQNPRHKITKRGQNVTFRCDPISEHNRLYWYRQTLGQGPEFLTYFQNEAQLEKSRLLSDRFSAERPKGSFSTLEIQRTEQGDSAMYLCASSLMGGGEKLFFGSGTQLSVL.

The J gene is TRBJ1-6, the V gene TRBV5-1. Germline values: CDR1 SGHRS, CDR2 YFSETQ. The CDR3 extends over 17 amino acids. The CDR3 loop is CASSPTLGDLYNSPLHF.

The J gene is TRBJ2-7, the V gene TRBV12-3 or TRBV12-4. CDR3 length: 12 residues. CDR3 residues: CASSLGRHEQYF.

The chain links TRBV18 to TRBJ2-7; TCRdb names TRBD1, which stays unverified in the absence of DNA. The CDR3 totals 15 residues. Germline lookup yields CDR1 KGHSH and CDR2 LQKENI. CDR3 amino acids: CASSPPGQGDYEQYF.

The chain joins TRBV10-3 to TRBJ1-4; TCRdb calls TRBD1, which cannot be checked without DNA. The CDR3 covers 13 residues. Per germline, CDR1 ENHRY and CDR2 SYGVKD. The CDR3 loop is CAIRGQEVEKLFF.

The genes are TRBV7-2 and TRBJ1-5; the TCRdb call, TRBD1, lacks DNA for checking. Per germline, CDR1 SGHTA and CDR2 FQGNSA. This CDR3 region has 13 residues. This chain's CDR3 is CASSFERQQPQHF.

CDR3 amino acids: CASSLGPSGAYNEQFF. The chain employs TRBV5-1 and TRBJ2-1; lacking DNA, the TRBD2 call made by TCRdb goes unchecked. CDR1 is SGHRS, CDR2 YFSETQ, per germline. This CDR3 spans 16 amino acids.

This chain uses TRBV9 with TRBJ2-3. The CDR3 covers 13 residues. From germline, CDR1 is SGDLS and CDR2 YYNGEE. The CDR3 is CASSVAPKDTQYF.

This chain connects TRBV5-1 to TRBJ2-7; TCRdb's D gene call, TRBD1, goes unchecked for lack of DNA. Germline CDR1 is SGHRS and CDR2 is YFSETQ. The CDR3 is 15 residues long. The CDR3 sequence: CASSAQTGRPSEQYF.

The chain uses TRBV5-1 and TRBJ2-5; TCRdb's D gene call, TRBD1, goes unchecked for lack of DNA. CDR3 length: 13 residues. Germline V gene data show CDR1 as SGHRS and CDR2 as YFSETQ. CDR3 residues: CASSPGSAETQYF.

V usage is TRBV4-2 and J usage is TRBJ1-1; the D call from TCRdb, TRBD1, cannot be confirmed without DNA. The CDR3 contains 15 residues. From germline, CDR1 is LGHNA and CDR2 YNFKEQ. CDR3 sequence: CASSLSQDRDTEAFF.

This chain links TRBV10-3 with TRBJ1-3; TCRdb's assignment of TRBD1 cannot be checked, as there is no DNA. CDR1 is ENHRY, CDR2 SYGVKD, per germline. The CDR3 runs to 15 residues. The CDR3 loop reads CAISETGGSGNTIYF.